One sample yielded the 28 T cell receptor beta chains listed below, sequenced in a study of CD8 T cells in ankylosing spondylitis. TCRdb itself ran the 5' RACE reads through MiXCR, one entry per CDR3 protein. The data show more than 200,000 distinct CDR3 sequences, approximately 24% seen once. The specimen was blood, either unsorted or a sorted T cell fraction (not recorded which). All receptors come from a male donor with ankylosing spondylitis or in good health (not recorded which).

As to this clonotype: A much larger clone is a single base away; this may be a read error. The CDR3 here is CACSLLHEQFF. CDR3 DNA sequence: TGTGCCTGCAGTTTGTTACATGAGCAGTTCTTC. V usage is TRBV28 and J usage is TRBJ2-1; D unresolved. The CDR3 is 11 residues long. Germline CDR1 reads MDHEN; CDR2 reads SYDVKM.

The chain recombines TRBV12-3 or TRBV12-4 with TRBJ2-7; D ambiguous. Trimming pared 3 bases from V and 4 bases from J, leaving 13 bases between. The length of the CDR3 is 14 residues. In nucleotides, the CDR3 is TGTGCCAGCAGTTTTAATGGTGGGCGGTACGAGCAGTACTTC. Amino acids: CASSFNGGRYEQYF.

This chain links TRBV7-2 with TRBJ2-3, with TRBD2 matching over 11 bases. The CDR3 covers 14 residues. The trim removed 5 bases at V and 7 bases at J, leaving 5 bases unmatched. The V gene's germline CDR1 is SGHTA and CDR2 FQGNSA. CDR3 amino acids: CASSLSGGAYTQYF. Written as DNA, the CDR3 is TGTGCCAGCAGCCTTAGCGGGGGGGCATATACGCAGTATTTT.

A remark on this clonotype: A read error is possible here, since a much larger clone lies one base away. The chain recombines TRBV18 with TRBJ2-7, with 12 bases that match TRBD2. The CDR3 totals 16 residues. Germline values: CDR1 KGHSH, CDR2 LQKENI. CDR3 amino acids: CSSSPGLAGLTYEQYF. Written as DNA, the CDR3 is TGTTCCAGCTCACCCGGACTAGCGGGGTTAACCTACGAGCAGTACTTC.

This clonotype showed up many times. This chain joins TRBV4-1 and TRBJ1-1, with 8 bases matching TRBD1. The CDR3 totals 15 residues. With V trimmed by 2 bases and J by 10 bases, 12 bases remained unmatched. Looked up from germline, CDR1 is MGHRA and CDR2 is YSYEKL. The CDR3 bases are TGCGCCAGCAGCCAAAGGCAGGGGGCTCCTTTGCGAGCTTTCTTT. Protein: CASSQRQGAPLRAFF.

The CDR3 is CASSYVGLGTDTQYF. DNA of the CDR3: TGTGCCAGCAGTTACGTCGGGTTAGGCACAGATACGCAGTATTTT. The chain uses TRBV6-5 and TRBJ2-3; D ambiguous. Per germline, CDR1 MNHEY and CDR2 SVGAGI. The CDR3 consists of 15 residues. The V and J ends lost 2 bases and 1 base respectively, with 10 bases between them.

This chain links TRBV7-3 with TRBJ2-7; possibly TRBD1 or TRBD2 for D (5 bases each). Between the trimmed V and J ends, which lost 5 bases and 5 bases, there was a span of 13 bases. CDR3 length equals 13 residues. CDR1 SGHTA and CDR2 FQGTGA come from the germline V gene. CDR3 protein: CASSPPGSHEQYF. Here the CDR3 DNA reads TGTGCCAGCAGCCCCCCAGGGAGTCACGAGCAGTACTTC.

There are many counts of this clonotype. This sequence joins TRBV24-1 and TRBJ2-3; D remains ambiguous. Germline loops: CDR1 KGHDR, CDR2 SFDVKD. V was pared by 2 bases and J by 0 bases, with 11 bases between. The CDR3 covers 16 residues. This CDR3 is CATSDWALSSTDTQYF. CDR3 bases: TGTGCCACCAGTGATTGGGCCCTATCTAGCACAGATACGCAGTATTTT.

This clonotype has more than one count but fewer than ten. This chain links TRBV20-1 with TRBJ1-2, with a possible D match to TRBD1 (6 bases). Germline CDR1 and CDR2: DFQATT and SNEGSKA (reference sequence). V was pared by 0 bases and J by 6 bases, with 14 bases between. The CDR3 totals 14 residues. CDR3 residues: CSARDLQGRHGYTF. Here the CDR3 DNA reads TGCAGTGCTAGAGATTTGCAGGGGAGGCATGGCTACACCTTC.

The gene calls are TRBV7-2 and TRBJ2-3; D perhaps matches TRBD1 (8 bases). Deletions cut 5 bases from V and 6 bases from J, with 15 bases between. This CDR3 is 14 amino acids long. Germline CDR1 is SGHTA and CDR2 is FQGNSA. CDR3 loop: CASSRQGRADTQYF. In DNA form, the CDR3 reads TGTGCCAGCAGCAGACAGGGGAGGGCGGATACGCAGTATTTT.

The chain links TRBV15 to TRBJ2-7; D gene unclear. Germline values: CDR1 LNHNV, CDR2 YYDKDF (reference sequence). This CDR3 has 15 amino acids. Trimming removed 0 bases at V and 2 bases at J, with 11 bases between. CDR3 in amino acids: CATSRDNDGTYEQYF. The CDR3 coding sequence is TGTGCCACCAGCAGAGATAACGACGGAACCTACGAGCAGTACTTC.

This clonotype was detected ten times or more. The chain has TRBV3-1 and TRBJ1-6; the D is unclear. The CDR3 consists of 14 residues. Per the germline V gene, CDR1 is LGHDT and CDR2 is YNNKEL (reference sequence). Deletions cut 0 bases from V and 8 bases from J, with 8 bases between. The CDR3 nucleotides read TGTGCCAGCAGCCAAGATGATACGGATTCACCCCTCCACTTT. Protein product: CASSQDDTDSPLHF. The whole variable domain, filled in from reference TRBV3-1 and TRBJ1-6, reads DTAVSQTPKYLVTQMGNDKSIKCEQNLGHDTMYWYKQDSKKFLKIMFSYNNKELIINETVPNRFSPKSPDKAHLNLHINSLELGDSAVYFCASSQDDTDSPLHFGNGTRLTVT.

A note on this clonotype: A much larger clone differs by one base, so this may be a read error. This chain connects TRBV20-1 to TRBJ2-5, with 7 nucleotides matching TRBD1. Germline CDR1 DFQATT, CDR2 SNEGSKA (reference sequence). The CDR3 is made up of 14 amino acids. CDR3 sequence reads: CSAKTGTIQETRYF. The CDR3 nucleotides read TGCAGTGCAAAGACAGGGACGATCCAAGAGACCCGGTACTTC.

The chain combines TRBV2 with TRBJ2-3; D is undetermined. Germline loops: CDR1 SNHLY, CDR2 FYNNEI. The CDR3 sequence is 13 residues long. With 4 bases removed from V and 2 bases from J, the gap between germline ends came to 7 bases. This CDR3 is CASSGRPTDTQYF. The CDR3 DNA sequence: TGTGCCAGCAGTGGGCGACCCACAGATACGCAGTATTTT.

This clonotype has at least ten counts. The chain carries TRBV5-1 and TRBJ1-1, with D possibly TRBD1 on 5 matching bases. V lost 0 bases to trimming and J lost 0 bases, with 9 bases between them. The germline gives CDR1 SGHRS, CDR2 YFSETQ. This CDR3 has 15 residues. The CDR3 bases are TGCGCCAGCAGCTTGGCCTCAGGGATGAACACTGAAGCTTTCTTT. The encoded protein is CASSLASGMNTEAFF.

V is TRBV6-2 or TRBV6-3 and J is TRBJ2-5, with D possibly TRBD2 on 6 matching bases. Germline CDR1 reads MNHEY; CDR2 reads SVGEGT. Trimming pared 4 bases from V and 2 bases from J, leaving 17 bases between. This CDR3 contains 16 residues. The CDR3 sequence is CASSWGRSRSQETQYF. In DNA form, the CDR3 reads TGTGCCAGCAGTTGGGGGAGGTCACGTTCACAAGAGACCCAGTACTTC.

Ten or more counts support this clonotype. J is TRBJ2-3 and V is TRBV12-3 or TRBV12-4, with TRBD1 identical over 9 bases. The CDR3 has 13 residues. V shed 8 bases, J shed 3 bases, and the junction held 3 bases outside the gene matches. The CDR3: CASLDRGTDTQYF. The CDR3 nucleotides read TGTGCCAGCCTTGACAGGGGGACAGATACGCAGTATTTT.

The chain has TRBV12-3 or TRBV12-4 and TRBJ2-3, with TRBD2 identical over 9 bases. Trimming at V came to 5 bases and at J to 3 bases, leaving 9 bases not matched to a gene. The CDR3 totals 16 residues. Written as DNA, the CDR3 is TGTGCCAGCAGTGACCGACTAGCGGCTAGTACAGATACGCAGTATTTT. Protein: CASSDRLAASTDTQYF.

The V call is TRBV6-5, the J call TRBJ2-1; D may be TRBD2 (7 bases). Germline loops: CDR1 MNHEY, CDR2 SVGAGI. This CDR3 has 12 amino acids. Trimming took off 6 bases at V and 8 bases at J, with 11 bases between the two ends. This chain's CDR3 is CASSGGRHEQFF. CDR3 nucleotides: TGTGCCAGCAGCGGGGGGCGTCATGAGCAGTTCTTC.

V and J are TRBV20-1 and TRBJ2-1; D uncertain. CDR3 length: 13 amino acids. CDR1 and CDR2 from the germline V gene are DFQATT and SNEGSKA (reference sequence). The germline V and J ends were trimmed by 0 bases and 8 bases, with 11 bases remaining between them. The CDR3 bases are TGCAGTGCTAGAGAGGTATCTGGGGATGAGCAGTTCTTC. This sequence encodes CSAREVSGDEQFF.

In this sample, this clonotype turned up a few times. In DNA, the CDR3 is TGCAGTGCTAGAGATCGTGGGGTTGATACGCAGTATTTT. Translated, it gives CSARDRGVDTQYF. The V gene is TRBV20-1, the J gene TRBJ2-3; D ambiguous. Germline V CDR1 and CDR2: DFQATT, SNEGSKA (reference sequence). V lost 0 bases, J lost 6 bases, and 10 bases lay in between. CDR3 length: 13 amino acids.

This clonotype has just a few counts. The rearrangement joins TRBV7-3 to TRBJ2-3, with 9 bases that match TRBD2. The CDR3 length is 17 residues. Unmatched junction bases numbered 8, after V lost 2 bases and J lost 2 bases. In germline, CDR1 is SGHTA, CDR2 FQGTGA. For the CDR3, the DNA is TGTGCCAGCAGCTTAGAGGGGACTAGCCGATACACAGATACGCAGTATTTT. Encoded protein: CASSLEGTSRYTDTQYF.

This clonotype was counted at least ten times. The chain links TRBV6-5 to TRBJ2-4; D might be TRBD1 or TRBD2, each matching 5 bases. The germline CDR1 and CDR2 sequences are MNHEY and SVGAGI. This CDR3 contains 14 residues. V dropped 5 bases and J dropped 6 bases, with 14 bases sitting between them. The CDR3 sequence is CASSDPGRGNIQYF. The CDR3 DNA follows: TGTGCCAGCAGTGACCCGGGACGAGGAAACATTCAGTACTTC.

There are a few counts of this clonotype. The genes are TRBV20-1 and TRBJ1-6; TRBD1 matches at 9 bases. The ends lost 2 bases at V and 8 bases at J; junction bases unmatched: 7. The germline V gene has CDR1 DFQATT and CDR2 SNEGSKA (reference sequence). The CDR3 sequence is 15 residues long. CDR3 sequence reads: CSARTPGQGYSPLHF. CDR3 DNA: TGCAGTGCTAGAACCCCCGGACAGGGGTATTCACCCCTCCACTTT.

This clonotype was seen many times. V is TRBV4-1 and J is TRBJ2-7; 8 positions match TRBD1. The CDR3 loop spans 13 amino acids. The V segment lost 2 bases and the J segment 6 bases; nucleotides outside the gene matches: 3. Germline CDR1 MGHRA, CDR2 YSYEKL. This CDR3 is CASSQLDRGEQYF. In DNA form, the CDR3 reads TGCGCCAGCAGCCAACTAGACAGGGGCGAGCAGTACTTC.

In its sample, this clonotype was seen many times. The V call is TRBV29-1, the J call TRBJ2-3; D is unclear. V was clipped by 3 bases and J by 1 base, with 11 bases between them. The CDR3 runs to 14 residues. Looked up from germline, CDR1 is SQVTM and CDR2 is ANQGSEA. The CDR3 loop is CSVDSPAGTDTQYF. CDR3 coding DNA: TGCAGCGTTGACTCCCCGGCAGGCACAGATACGCAGTATTTT.

In its sample, this clonotype was seen many times. The J gene is TRBJ1-2, the V gene TRBV12-3 or TRBV12-4, with 10 bases identical to TRBD1. The CDR3 has 14 amino acids. Trimming took 2 bases from V and 7 from J; bases not matched to a gene: 4. CDR3 sequence reads: CASSLLRTGGGYTF. The CDR3 DNA follows: TGTGCCAGCAGTTTACTCCGGACAGGGGGTGGCTACACCTTC.

The chain has TRBV20-1 and TRBJ2-4, with D unresolved. V lost 6 bases and J lost 0, with 18 bases in between. The CDR3 has 16 residues. The germline V gene has CDR1 DFQATT and CDR2 SNEGSKA (reference sequence). The CDR3 sequence: CSAIEEGRGAKNIQYF. CDR3 sequence (DNA): TGCAGTGCCATAGAGGAAGGCCGAGGAGCCAAAAACATTCAGTACTTC.